This paragraph reports one T cell receptor beta chain. Its antigen is as yet unknown. The data originate from a study of CD8 T cells in Susac syndrome. General study results and limits: The study recognized that its TCR sequencing and HLA analysis covered a relatively small number of individuals.

Per germline, CDR1 MNHEY and CDR2 SVGAGI. The CDR3 spans 15 residues. V lost 0 bases, J lost 0 bases, and 9 bases lay in between. Reverse transcription used roughly 0.45 to 1 ug RNA and random hexamers. It was immunoSEQ multiplex PCR that amplified TCR beta CDR3 across 54 Vbeta and 13 Jbeta. TCRdb recomputed calls from the immunoSEQ multiplex PCR reads with MiXCR, one row per CDR3 protein. In the table there are about 150,000 distinct CDR3 sequences, 90% to 95% of which are singletons. The sequenced sample was CD4+ T cells from PBMCs. The TCR originated in a human donor in good health. V and J are TRBV6-5 and TRBJ2-7, with a weak D call TRBD2 (5 bases). CDR3 nucleotides: TGTGCCAGCAGTTACTCGACTGGGAGCTCCTACGAGCAGTACTTC. Translating it yields CASSYSTGSSYEQYF.